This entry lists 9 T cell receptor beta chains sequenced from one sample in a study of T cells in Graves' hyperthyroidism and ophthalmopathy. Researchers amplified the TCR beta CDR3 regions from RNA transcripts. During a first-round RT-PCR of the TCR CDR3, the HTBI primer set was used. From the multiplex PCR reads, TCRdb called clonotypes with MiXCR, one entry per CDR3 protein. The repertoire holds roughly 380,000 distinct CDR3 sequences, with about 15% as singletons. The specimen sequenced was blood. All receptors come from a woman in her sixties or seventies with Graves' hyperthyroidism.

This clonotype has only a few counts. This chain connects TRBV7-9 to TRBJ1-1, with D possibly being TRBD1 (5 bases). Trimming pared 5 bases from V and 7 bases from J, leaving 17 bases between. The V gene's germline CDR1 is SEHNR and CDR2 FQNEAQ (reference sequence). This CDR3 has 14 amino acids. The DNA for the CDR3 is TGTGCCAGCAGCCGTGACAGTTTTAACGGTGAAGCTTTCTTT. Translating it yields CASSRDSFNGEAFF.

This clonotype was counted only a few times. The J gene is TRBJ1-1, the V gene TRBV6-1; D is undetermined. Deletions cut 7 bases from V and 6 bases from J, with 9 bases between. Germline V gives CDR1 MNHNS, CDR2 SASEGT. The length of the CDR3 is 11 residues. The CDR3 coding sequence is TGTGCCAGCACTTTGGGCGCTGAAGCTTTCTTT. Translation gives CASTLGAEAFF.

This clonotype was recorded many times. CDR3 sequence reads: CASSRAGTSGSYEQYF. In nucleotides, the CDR3 is TGTGCCAGCTCACGAGCAGGGACTAGCGGGAGTTACGAGCAGTACTTC. The chain couples TRBV18 to TRBJ2-7; 14 bases match TRBD2. The V gene's germline CDR1 is KGHSH and CDR2 LQKENI. Trimming removed 4 bases from V and 4 bases from J; junction bases left unmatched: 6. CDR3 length: 16 residues. Combining the CDR3 with reference TRBV18 and TRBJ2-7 gives the whole variable domain NAGVMQNPRHLVRRRGQEARLRCSPMKGHSHVYWYRQLPEEGLKFMVYLQKENIIDESGMPKERFSAEFPKEGPSILRIQQVVRGDSAAYFCASSRAGTSGSYEQYFGPGTRLTVT.

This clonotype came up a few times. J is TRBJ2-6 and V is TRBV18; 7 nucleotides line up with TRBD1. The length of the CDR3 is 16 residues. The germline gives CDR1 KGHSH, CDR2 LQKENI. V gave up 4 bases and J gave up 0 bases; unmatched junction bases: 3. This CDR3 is CASSRDSDSGANVLTF. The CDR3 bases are TGTGCCAGCTCACGGGACAGTGACTCTGGGGCCAACGTCCTGACTTTC.

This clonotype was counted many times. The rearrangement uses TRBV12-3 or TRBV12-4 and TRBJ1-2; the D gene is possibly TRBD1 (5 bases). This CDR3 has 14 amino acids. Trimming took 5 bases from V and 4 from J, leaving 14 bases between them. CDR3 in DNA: TGTGCCAGCAGTCCGACAGAGGGCGGCTATGGCTACACCTTC. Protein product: CASSPTEGGYGYTF.

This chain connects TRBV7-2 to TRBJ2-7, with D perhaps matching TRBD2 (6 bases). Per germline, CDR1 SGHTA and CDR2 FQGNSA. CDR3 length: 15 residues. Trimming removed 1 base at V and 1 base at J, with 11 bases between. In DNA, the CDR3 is TGTGCCAGCAGCTTAGGGGGCGGGATATCCTACGAGCAGTACTTC. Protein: CASSLGGGISYEQYF.

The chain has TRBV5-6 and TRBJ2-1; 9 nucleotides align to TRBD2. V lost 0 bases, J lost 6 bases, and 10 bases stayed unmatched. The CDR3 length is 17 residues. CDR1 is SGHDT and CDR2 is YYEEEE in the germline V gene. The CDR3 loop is CASSLANWAGGLNEQFF. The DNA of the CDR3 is TGTGCCAGCAGCTTGGCCAATTGGGCGGGAGGGCTCAATGAGCAGTTCTTC.

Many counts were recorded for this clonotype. The CDR3 loop is CASSLVVWETQYF. The CDR3 coding sequence is TGTGCCAGCAGCTTAGTGGTCTGGGAGACCCAGTACTTC. This chain joins TRBV7-2 and TRBJ2-5; D gene ambiguous. The CDR3 consists of 13 residues. CDR1 SGHTA and CDR2 FQGNSA come from the germline V gene. The V end lost 1 base, the J end lost 5 bases, and 8 bases lay between the germline ends.

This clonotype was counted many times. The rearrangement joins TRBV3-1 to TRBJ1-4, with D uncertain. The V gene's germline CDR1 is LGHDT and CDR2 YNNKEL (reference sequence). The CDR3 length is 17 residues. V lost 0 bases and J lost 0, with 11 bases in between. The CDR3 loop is CASSQDGPAPTNEKLFF. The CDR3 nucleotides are TGTGCCAGCAGCCAAGATGGGCCAGCACCAACTAATGAAAAACTGTTTTTT.